A selection of T cell receptor beta chains follows, all from one sample in a study of prognosis after radiotherapy for stage I lung cancer. TCRdb reanalysed the multiplex PCR reads using MiXCR and keeps one entry per CDR3 protein. The top ten clones hold roughly 29% of a sample with around 20,000 distinct CDR3 sequences, less than 70% of them seen once. Material: PBMCs, obtained before or after stereotactic body radiation therapy (not recorded which). The receptor source for this set is a donor aged 50 or older with non-small cell lung cancer. Each CDR3 is given with its conserved first and last residue. The order of the fields is V gene, clone size, J gene, D gene, CDR3 DNA, CDR3 protein. The D gene is left open where the match is weak. Clone size is given for some rows only: seen once, a few or many times, or a class if the clone is expanded.

TRBV6-1,NA,TRBJ1-1,NA,TGTGCCAGCACCTCCCTGGGAGGCACTGAAGCTTTCTTT,CASTSLGGTEAFF
TRBV6-2/TRBV6-3,NA,TRBJ2-3,NA,TGTGCCAGCACCCGTTTCGGGAGACCGAGGGATACGCAGTATTTT,CASTRFGRPRDTQYF
TRBV30,NA,TRBJ2-7,NA,TGTGTCTGGGCAGGGCTGGACGAGCAGTACTTC,CVWAGLDEQYF
TRBV20-1,NA,TRBJ2-3,TRBD2,TGCAGTGCTAGACGACTAGCGGGACGAGGCACAGATACGCAGTATTTT,CSARRLAGRGTDTQYF
TRBV27,medium-sized,TRBJ1-6,NA,TGTGCCAGCAGTTTCGATAATTCACCCCTCCACTTT,CASSFDNSPLHF
TRBV6-1,many,TRBJ2-5,NA,TGTGCCAGCAGGGGGCAGGGAGTGGAGACCCAGTACTTC,CASRGQGVETQYF
TRBV7-9,many,TRBJ1-3,NA,TGTGCCTTTGGTGGGGGTATCTCTGGAAACACCATATATTTT,CAFGGGISGNTIYF
TRBV4-2,NA,TRBJ2-7,NA,TGTGCCAGCAGCCAAGATAGACAGCCTGGCGAGCAGTACTTC,CASSQDRQPGEQYF
TRBV3-1,NA,TRBJ2-5,TRBD2,TGTGCCAGCAGCCAAGATCAGGATAGCGGGAGTGTGGAGACCCAGTACTTC,CASSQDQDSGSVETQYF
TRBV15,many,TRBJ2-1,NA,TGTGCCACCAGCAGAGACAGGACAGCAAATGAGCAGTTCTTC,CATSRDRTANEQFF
TRBV6-2/TRBV6-3,NA,TRBJ2-7,TRBD1,TGTGCCAGCAGTTCGACAGGGTCTAGCTCCTACGAGCAGTACTTC,CASSSTGSSSYEQYF
TRBV7-9,medium-sized,TRBJ2-3,TRBD1,TGTGCCAGCAGCACCGGTCAGGGGACAGGGGCGTTGGCAGATACGCAGTATTTT,CASSTGQGTGALADTQYF
TRBV27,medium-sized,TRBJ2-7,TRBD2,TGTGCCAGCAGTTTAGCTAGCGGGAGCTACGAGCAGTACTTC,CASSLASGSYEQYF
TRBV27,few,TRBJ2-7,TRBD1,TGTGCCAGCAGTAGAACCCGACAGGGGGCCGTTCCCTACGAGCAGTACTTC,CASSRTRQGAVPYEQYF
TRBV7-2,many,TRBJ2-3,TRBD2,TGTGCCAGCAGCCCGGCCGGGACTAGCGGTTTTAGCACAGATACGCAGTATTTT,CASSPAGTSGFSTDTQYF
TRBV19,many,TRBJ1-3,NA,TGTGCCAGTAGTATGGGTCTGGGGGCTGGAAACACCATATATTTT,CASSMGLGAGNTIYF
TRBV28,NA,TRBJ2-1,TRBD2,TGTGCCAGCATTTCCCATGGACTAGCCACGAATGAGCAGTTCTTC,CASISHGLATNEQFF
TRBV11-2,NA,TRBJ2-3,TRBD2,TGTGCCAGCAGCTTATGGGCGGTAGCGGGAGGGCCGTCAGATACGCAGTATTTT,CASSLWAVAGGPSDTQYF
TRBV7-6,NA,TRBJ2-7,NA,TGTGCCAGCAGCTTAGACTGGGTGGGTGAGCAGTACTTC,CASSLDWVGEQYF
TRBV7-6,many,TRBJ2-1,TRBD1,TGTGCCAGCAGCCGACAGGGGGAACGGGTCAATGAGCAGTTCTTC,CASSRQGERVNEQFF
TRBV6-2/TRBV6-3,NA,TRBJ2-1,NA,TGTGCCAGCAGTTGGACTATCGGGAGAAGGTGGTACAATGAGCAGTTCTTC,CASSWTIGRRWYNEQFF
TRBV7-9,many,TRBJ1-5,TRBD1,TGTGCCAGCAGCTTAGTAGGGGGCGAGACCCAGCATTTT,CASSLVGGETQHF
TRBV30,NA,TRBJ1-6,NA,TGTGCCTGGACAGTGGGCGGGGGGAATTCACCCCTCCACTTT,CAWTVGGGNSPLHF
TRBV30,NA,TRBJ1-5,NA,TGTGCCTGGAGTGCAGGGTTCGGTCAGCCCCAGCATTTT,CAWSAGFGQPQHF
TRBV20-1,NA,TRBJ2-2,NA,TGCAGTGCTAGAGACCCTGGGGGTGGGTCCGGGGAGCTGCTTTTT,CSARDPGGGSGELLF
TRBV11-1,NA,TRBJ2-1,TRBD2,TGTGCCAGCAGCTACCGTAGGACTAGCGGCAATGAGCAGTTCTTC,CASSYRRTSGNEQFF
TRBV28,NA,TRBJ2-1,NA,TGTGCCAGCAGTTTGGGAGGGGGAGTGGATGAGCAGTTCTTC,CASSLGGGVDEQFF
TRBV5-1,medium-sized,TRBJ2-1,NA,TGCGCCAGCAGCTTGGGTGGGACCTTCTCCTACAATGAGCAGTTCTTC,CASSLGGTFSYNEQFF
TRBV30,NA,TRBJ1-2,NA,TGTGCCTGGAGTTTACGGGGTGCCAACTATGGCTACACCTTC,CAWSLRGANYGYTF
TRBV20-1,many,TRBJ2-2,NA,TGCAGTGCTAGAGTGGCAGGGAACACCGGGGAGCTGTTTTTT,CSARVAGNTGELFF